This is a list of T cell receptor beta chains from one sample in a study of T cell responses to AZD1222 COVID-19 vaccine. Libraries were prepared by immunoSEQ multiplex PCR; TCRdb keeps only in-frame clonotypes and omits some of them. The sample lists about 70,000 clones; around 85% were seen once. The sample was peripheral blood, taken on day 0 of AZD1222 vaccination. The receptors derive from an adult in good health. The CDR3 runs from the conserved cysteine through the conserved F or W. A D gene is named only where the DNA matches it firmly. Clone size is shown for a subset of rows, as once, few, many or a class of expanded clone.

TRBJ2-1 once TRBV5-1 TRBD1 TGCGCCAGCAGCTTGGGGACAGGGGAGGAAGAGCAGTTCTTC CASSLGTGEEEQFF
TRBJ1-1 - TRBV6-5 - TGTGCCAGCCGCAGGGCAGGGCGGACTGAAGCTTTCTTT CASRRAGRTEAFF
TRBJ1-1 - TRBV23-1 - TGCGCCAGCAGTCAGCGACGGTTCATGAACACTGAAGCTTTCTTT CASSQRRFMNTEAFF
TRBJ2-7 - TRBV7-8 TRBD1 TGTGCCAGCAGTCCGGGACAGACTATGAAGGGCGAGCAGTACTTC CASSPGQTMKGEQYF
TRBJ2-3 - TRBV5-5 TRBD2 TGTGCCAGCAGCAGCTTTCTAGCGGGAGGGTTAGAAGATACGCAGTATTTT CASSSFLAGGLEDTQYF
TRBJ1-4 - TRBV2 - TGTGCCACCCGATGGGGGGGACCTAATGAAAAACTGTTTTTT CATRWGGPNEKLFF
TRBJ1-3 - TRBV10-3 - TGTGCCATCAGTGACACTACCTCTGGAAACACCATATATTTT CAISDTTSGNTIYF
TRBJ1-1 few TRBV2 - TGTGCCAGCAGTATGACAGTTTACACTGAAGCTTTCTTT CASSMTVYTEAFF
TRBJ1-2 - TRBV2 - TGTGCCAGCAGTGAAACCCGATTGGACTATGGCTACACCTTC CASSETRLDYGYTF
TRBJ1-6 - TRBV19 - TGTGCCAGTGGCCTACCTCCAGCCCTCCACTTT CASGLPPALHF
TRBJ1-3 - TRBV9 - TGTGCCAGCAGCGTAGAGGGTACGGCTGGAAACACCATATATTTT CASSVEGTAGNTIYF
TRBJ2-1 - TRBV15 TRBD2 TGTGCCACCAGCAGAGCCGCTGGGCTAGCGGAGGCCCAGGGGCAGTTCTTC CATSRAAGLAEAQGQFF
TRBJ1-4 few TRBV6-6 - TGTGCCAGCAGTCCAGCGTCCCCCGGGGCAACTAATGAAAAACTGTTTTTT CASSPASPGATNEKLFF
TRBJ2-3 - TRBV6-1 TRBD2 TGTGCCAGCAGTGTAGGCGGGACTAGCGAAATCACAGATACGCAGTATTTT CASSVGGTSEITDTQYF
TRBJ1-6 - TRBV2 - TGTGCCAGCAGAGAAACCAGGGAATCACCCCTCCACTTT CASRETRESPLHF